This T cell receptor beta chain is from a study of cytomegalovirus exposure and HLA in healthy donors. Study as a whole: Earlier, about 179 million T cells were analyzed, and fewer than 120 million unique TCR beta sequences were found among them.

Concerning this clone itself: Antigen unknown.

Study-wide points: Researchers counted 150 to 200 TCR beta chains as cytomegalovirus-associated. For presence/absence analyses, sequencing depth was assumed to be roughly uniform across donors. Certain sequence variants were highly shared and formed a cluster, and this cluster was likely a sequencing artifact.

The CDR3 sequence is 13 residues long. Per the germline V gene, CDR1 is PRHDT and CDR2 is FYEKMQ (reference sequence). 60 Vbeta and 13 Jbeta primers were used in PCR. Produced via immunoSEQ multiplex PCR; TCRdb's table is partial and in-frame only. The sample shows roughly 150,000 clones, under 70% of them seen only once. The specimen was PBMCs. This sequence was found in a woman younger than 45 in good health and CMV-seropositive. V and J are TRBV13 and TRBJ2-5, with TRBD1 as a possible D gene (6 bases). With the DNA end fitting TRBJ2-7 better, the J assignment may be wrong. The CDR3 DNA sequence: TGTGCCAGCAGCTTGGGGGCGAACTACGAGCAGTACTTC. This codes for CASSLGANYEQYF.